What follows are 18 T cell receptor beta chains derived from one specimen sequenced in a study of blood T cell repertoires in COVID-19 (dated by TCRdb to about 2020). Library generation was performed with the immunoSEQ multiplex PCR assay. TCRdb holds this immuneACCESS table with in-frame rearrangements only. Some clones are missing; in checked studies, unresolved V genes explain under half, and the rest has no known cause. The sample table contains about 110,000 clones; only one count was recorded for around 75% of them. The ten largest account for approximately 0.88% of the sample. What was sequenced was peripheral blood. All receptors derive from a human donor with acute or convalescent COVID-19. The donor label of this sample is uncertain.

Here the CDR3 reads CASEGVTAGNEKLFF. The CDR3 bases are TGTGCCAGCGAAGGGGTGACGGCTGGTAATGAAAAACTGTTTTTT. The V gene is TRBV9, the J gene TRBJ1-4, with D perhaps TRBD1 (5 bases). The length of the CDR3 is 15 residues. V was cut by 7 bases and J by 4 bases, with 17 bases left in between. From germline, CDR1 is SGDLS and CDR2 YYNGEE.

This chain joins TRBV29-1 and TRBJ1-4, with D tentatively TRBD1 (6 bases). CDR3 length equals 12 residues. The V gene's germline CDR1 is SQVTM and CDR2 ANQGSEA. V shed 6 bases and J shed 7 bases, with 12 bases lying between them. The CDR3 reads CSVAQGGEKLFF. CDR3 nucleotides: TGCAGCGTGGCACAAGGGGGTGAAAAACTGTTTTTT.

The genes are TRBV6-2 or TRBV6-3 and TRBJ2-3; 9 positions agree with TRBD2. This CDR3 is 15 amino acids long. Germline lookup yields CDR1 MNHEY and CDR2 SVGEGT. V trimming: 3 bases; J trimming: 1 base; junction bases outside the gene matches: 2. The CDR3 DNA follows: TGTGCCAGCAGTTATTTAGCGGGGGGCACAGATACGCAGTATTTT. Translation gives CASSYLAGGTDTQYF.

The rearrangement joins TRBV10-3 to TRBJ2-3; 7 bases line up with TRBD1. The germline gives CDR1 ENHRY, CDR2 SYGVKD. The CDR3 consists of 13 residues. J lost 5 bases, V lost 6 bases, and 5 bases had no gene match. CDR3 sequence (DNA): TGTGCCATCAGCGGGACAGCAATAGATACGCAGTATTTT. This translates into CAISGTAIDTQYF.

The chain recombines TRBV5-1 with TRBJ1-1; TRBD1 aligns across 11 bases. Germline lookup yields CDR1 SGHRS and CDR2 YFSETQ. V lost 4 bases and J lost 10; bases outside the gene matches: 9. This CDR3 comprises 14 residues. CDR3 amino acids: CASSPGQGAGVAFF. CDR3 bases: TGCGCCAGCAGCCCCGGACAGGGGGCTGGAGTAGCTTTCTTT. The variable domain in full, with the rest retrieved from reference TRBV5-1 and TRBJ1-1, is KAGVTQTPRYLIKTRGQQVTLSCSPISGHRSVSWYQQTPGQGLQFLFEYFSETQRNKGNFPGRFSGRQFSNSRSEMNVSTLELGDSALYLCASSPGQGAGVAFFGQGTRLTVV.

The chain is built from TRBV18 and TRBJ1-4, with TRBD1 identical over 7 bases. Germline CDR1 is KGHSH and CDR2 is LQKENI. This CDR3 comprises 14 residues. With V trimmed by 5 bases and J by 5 bases, 5 bases remained unmatched. The CDR3 spells CASSSTGRNEKLFF. The CDR3 DNA sequence: TGTGCCAGCTCATCGACAGGGCGGAATGAAAAACTGTTTTTT.

The chain carries TRBV28 and TRBJ1-2; D call uncertain. Germline CDR1 and CDR2: MDHEN and SYDVKM. This CDR3 contains 15 residues. V shed 8 bases and J shed 2 bases, with 18 bases lying between them. The CDR3 coding sequence is TGTGCCAGCGGATCTGGAGGAGGCCCGAACTATGGCTACACCTTC. This sequence encodes CASGSGGGPNYGYTF.

The J gene is TRBJ2-1, the V gene TRBV29-1; TRBD2 aligns across 8 bases. V gave up 6 bases and J gave up 0 bases; unmatched junction bases: 7. The CDR3 spans 15 residues. The V gene's germline CDR1 is SQVTM and CDR2 ANQGSEA. CDR3 bases: TGCAGCGTAGAGATAGCGGGGAGCTCCTACAATGAGCAGTTCTTC. This gives the protein CSVEIAGSSYNEQFF.

The genes are TRBV2 and TRBJ1-1, with TRBD1 matching 7 bases. V dropped 5 bases and J dropped 1; count of bases not matched to a gene: 7. Germline CDR1 SNHLY, CDR2 FYNNEI. The CDR3 has 15 amino acids. The CDR3 DNA reads as TGTGCCAGCAGTTCCAGACAGGGAGGGAACACTGAAGCTTTCTTT. Protein sequence: CASSSRQGGNTEAFF.

The chain links TRBV5-1 to TRBJ2-7; 8 bases are a match to TRBD2. Trimming removed 4 bases from V and 0 bases from J; junction bases left unmatched: 6. CDR1 and CDR2 (germline): SGHRS, YFSETQ. This CDR3 region has 15 residues. Here the CDR3 reads CASSTAGGNSYEQYF. For the CDR3, the DNA is TGCGCCAGCAGCACGGCGGGGGGAAACTCCTACGAGCAGTACTTC.

The chain links TRBV7-6 to TRBJ1-5; 9 bases are shared with TRBD1. The trim removed 5 bases at V and 4 bases at J, leaving 6 bases unmatched. Germline values: CDR1 SGHVS, CDR2 FNYEAQ. The CDR3 length is 15 residues. CDR3 region: CASSPGTGWNQPQHF. CDR3 bases: TGTGCCAGCAGCCCCGGGACAGGGTGGAATCAGCCCCAGCATTTT.

The rearrangement links TRBV11-2 to TRBJ1-4; 7 bases map to TRBD1. V shed 5 bases, J shed 4 bases, and the junction held 13 bases outside the gene matches. In germline, CDR1 is SGHAT, CDR2 FQNNGV. The CDR3 is made up of 17 amino acids. DNA for the CDR3: TGTGCCAGCAGCCAACTCGGGACAGCATTTCTTAATGAAAAACTGTTTTTT. This sequence encodes CASSQLGTAFLNEKLFF.

CDR3 protein: CASSLVGGGGSDEQFF. The DNA for the CDR3 is TGTGCCAGCAGCTTAGTAGGTGGTGGCGGGTCGGATGAGCAGTTCTTC. This chain links TRBV7-6 with TRBJ2-1; D is perhaps TRBD2 (5 bases). The CDR3 is made up of 16 amino acids. Germline values: CDR1 SGHVS, CDR2 FNYEAQ. The V end lost 1 base, the J end lost 8 bases, and 18 bases lay between the germline ends.

The V call is TRBV18, the J call TRBJ2-3; 10 positions match TRBD2. V shed 4 bases, J shed 5 bases, and the junction held 6 bases outside the gene matches. CDR1 KGHSH and CDR2 LQKENI come from the germline V gene. This CDR3 region has 15 residues. This chain's CDR3 is CASSRLAGAGDTQYF. The CDR3 DNA follows: TGTGCCAGCTCACGTCTAGCGGGGGCGGGAGATACGCAGTATTTT.

The CDR3 bases are TGCGCCAGCAGCTTGACAGGGTATGGCCCAGATACGCAGTATTTT. It translates to CASSLTGYGPDTQYF. V usage is TRBV5-1 and J usage is TRBJ2-3, with a possible D match to TRBD1 (6 bases). Trimming left V 1 base short and J 4 bases short, with 13 bases between. Germline loops: CDR1 SGHRS, CDR2 YFSETQ. The length of the CDR3 is 15 residues.

The chain recombines TRBV4-1 with TRBJ1-2; TRBD1 might be the D (5 bases). Trimming shortened V by 1 base and J by 5 bases, and 17 bases separated the two germline ends. The CDR3 runs 16 residues. Looked up from germline, CDR1 is MGHRA and CDR2 is YSYEKL. The CDR3 loop reads CASSQGGGWASYGYTF. The CDR3 DNA reads TGCGCCAGCAGCCAAGGTGGGGGGTGGGCCTCTTATGGCTACACCTTC.

The chain is built from TRBV7-9 and TRBJ2-3; possible D gene TRBD2, 6 bases. Germline V gives CDR1 SEHNR, CDR2 FQNEAQ (reference sequence). This CDR3 spans 14 amino acids. V lost 2 bases and J lost 3, with 9 bases in between. The CDR3 DNA follows: TGTGCCAGCAGCTTACTGGGGACTACAGATACGCAGTATTTT. Translation: CASSLLGTTDTQYF. The full variable domain, rest sourced from reference TRBV7-9 and TRBJ2-3, is DTGVSQNPRHKITKRGQNVTFRCDPISEHNRLYWYRQTLGQGPEFLTYFQNEAQLEKSRLLSDRFSAERPKGSFSTLEIQRTEQGDSAMYLCASSLLGTTDTQYFGPGTRLTVL.

This clone occurred once. V usage is TRBV7-9 and J usage is TRBJ1-6; D is undetermined. CDR1 is SEHNR, CDR2 FQNEAQ, per germline (reference sequence). The CDR3 is made up of 15 amino acids. V lost 5 bases and J 9 bases, leaving 17 bases between the germline ends. The CDR3 here is CASSPRDGTGSPLHF. CDR3 nucleotide sequence: TGTGCCAGCAGCCCCCGGGATGGTACGGGTTCACCCCTCCACTTT.